Each of the 14 T cell receptor beta chains below was sequenced from the same sample in a study of OX40 agonist ivuxolimab in advanced cancers. The repertoire was sequenced with immunoSEQ multiplex PCR; TCRdb's copy has only in-frame clones and lacks some. The sample records approximately 58,000 clones, 80% to 90% being singletons. Sequencing was performed on CD4+ or CD8+ T cells sorted from blood, taken in a trial of the OX40 agonist ivuxolimab. These receptors originate from an adult with an advanced solid tumor such as melanoma, head and neck, liver or kidney cancer.

The chain is built from TRBV7-9 and TRBJ2-2; D is uncertain. The CDR3 has 15 amino acids. The V gene's germline CDR1 is SEHNR and CDR2 FQNEAQ (reference sequence). Trimming left V 4 bases short and J 0 bases short, with 9 bases between. The CDR3 is CASSYDVSNTGELFF. CDR3 sequence (DNA): TGTGCCAGCAGCTACGACGTATCGAACACCGGGGAGCTGTTTTTT.

V gene TRBV30 combines with J gene TRBJ2-7; 7 bases agree with TRBD2. This CDR3 has 14 amino acids. Trimming cost V 3 bases and J 7 bases; bases outside gene matches: 12. Germline V CDR1 and CDR2: GTSNPN, SVGIG (reference sequence). CDR3 bases: TGTGCCTGGAGGAATAAGGGATCAGCGGGGGAGCAGTACTTC. Its protein product is CAWRNKGSAGEQYF.

The genes are TRBV2 and TRBJ2-6; no reliable D call. The germline V gene has CDR1 SNHLY and CDR2 FYNNEI. The CDR3 has 14 amino acids. Trimming stripped 2 bases from V and 0 bases from J, with 2 bases between. CDR3 loop: CASSEISGANVLTF. Written as DNA, the CDR3 is TGTGCCAGCAGTGAAATCTCTGGGGCCAACGTCCTGACTTTC. The full variable domain, in which reference TRBV2 and TRBJ2-6 provide the parts outside the CDR3, is EPEVTQTPSHQVTQMGQEVILRCVPISNHLYFYWYRQILGQKVEFLVSFYNNEISEKSEIFDDQFSVERPDGSNFTLKIRSTKLEDSAMYFCASSEISGANVLTFGAGSRLTVL.

DNA of the CDR3: TGTGCCATACGTCCTAGCAGAAGCACAGATACGCAGTATTTT. Translated: CAIRPSRSTDTQYF. J is TRBJ2-3 and V is TRBV5-4; D is perhaps TRBD2 (5 bases). This CDR3 has 14 amino acids. The V end lost 9 bases, the J end lost 0 bases, and 14 bases lay between the germline ends. From germline, CDR1 is SGHNT and CDR2 YYREEE (reference sequence). Complete variable domain (other parts from reference TRBV5-4 and TRBJ2-3): ETGVTQSPTHLIKTRGQQVTLRCSSQSGHNTVSWYQQALGQGPQFIFQYYREEENGRGNFPPRFSGLQFPNYSSELNVNALELDDSALYLCAIRPSRSTDTQYFGPGTRLTVL.

The chain combines TRBV9 with TRBJ2-2; 9 positions match TRBD1. J lost 4 bases, V lost 4 bases, and 11 bases had no gene match. Germline CDR1 reads SGDLS; CDR2 reads YYNGEE. The CDR3 length is 17 residues. The CDR3 coding sequence is TGTGCCAGCAGCACTCGATACGGGACAGGGTCCACCGGGGAGCTGTTTTTT. It codes for CASSTRYGTGSTGELFF. Combining the CDR3 with reference TRBV9 and TRBJ2-2 gives the whole variable domain DSGVTQTPKHLITATGQRVTLRCSPRSGDLSVYWYQQSLDQGLQFLIQYYNGEERAKGNILERFSAQQFPDLHSELNLSSLELGDSALYFCASSTRYGTGSTGELFFGEGSRLTVL.

The chain employs TRBV29-1 and TRBJ2-1; perhaps TRBD1 as D (6 bases). The germline gives CDR1 SQVTM, CDR2 ANQGSEA. This CDR3 region has 12 residues. V was trimmed by 8 bases and J by 8 bases, leaving 16 bases between them. CDR3 amino acids: CSSGKGGDEQFF. The CDR3 region has the DNA TGCAGCAGTGGGAAAGGGGGAGATGAGCAGTTCTTC.

V and J are TRBV19 and TRBJ1-4, with unresolved D. The CDR3 runs to 16 residues. Germline V gene lookup returns CDR1 LNHDA and CDR2 SQIVND (reference sequence). The V and J ends lost 2 bases and 0 bases respectively, with 10 bases between them. For the CDR3, the DNA is TGTGCCAGTAGTATAAACCCCGAACCAACTAATGAAAAACTGTTTTTT. This gives the protein CASSINPEPTNEKLFF.

The rearrangement links TRBV5-1 to TRBJ2-7; D unresolved. The germline CDR1 and CDR2 sequences are SGHRS and YFSETQ. Trimming stripped 1 base from V and 3 bases from J, with 11 bases between. This CDR3 has 14 residues. The CDR3 region is CASSLKGTDYEQYF. As DNA, the CDR3 is TGCGCCAGCAGCTTGAAAGGTACCGACTACGAGCAGTACTTC.

CDR3 nucleotide sequence: TGCGCCAGCAGCTTGGGGCCAGGGTCTGGACGCACCATATATTTT. Residues: CASSLGPGSGRTIYF. The chain is built from TRBV5-1 and TRBJ1-3; D is perhaps TRBD1 (5 bases). This CDR3 is built from 15 residues. V shed 0 bases and J shed 9 bases, with 16 bases lying between them. The germline CDR1 and CDR2 sequences are SGHRS and YFSETQ.

This clone appeared once. This chain connects TRBV10-1 to TRBJ2-2; possibly TRBD2 for D (6 bases). CDR3 size: 14 residues. Trimming removed 3 bases at V and 4 bases at J, with 9 bases between. Germline V gene data show CDR1 as WNHNN and CDR2 as SYGVQD (reference sequence). This chain's CDR3 is CASSDGGFTGELFF. The DNA of the CDR3 is TGCGCCAGCAGTGATGGGGGGTTCACCGGGGAGCTGTTTTTT.

The CDR3 DNA sequence: TGTGCCAGCAGGCCCAGGGGCACTGAAGCTTTCTTT. This translates into CASRPRGTEAFF. The chain combines TRBV6-5 with TRBJ1-1; a weak D match, TRBD1 (6 bases). This CDR3 region has 12 residues. Germline loops: CDR1 MNHEY, CDR2 SVGAGI. V was clipped by 6 bases and J by 4 bases, with 9 bases between them.

This chain links TRBV28 with TRBJ1-2, with D possibly TRBD1 on 5 matching bases. V shed 5 bases and J shed 4 bases, with 17 bases lying between them. The CDR3 is made up of 15 amino acids. The germline V gene encodes CDR1 MDHEN and CDR2 SYDVKM. In DNA form, the CDR3 reads TGTGCCAGCAGTCCGCCCCTGGGGACGGCCTATGGCTACACCTTC. The encoded protein is CASSPPLGTAYGYTF.

The chain couples TRBV11-2 to TRBJ2-6; D is undetermined. V was cut by 5 bases and J by 9 bases, with 5 bases left in between. The CDR3 length is 11 residues. The germline V gene has CDR1 SGHAT and CDR2 FQNNGV. The CDR3 loop reads CASSPNNVLTF. The DNA of the CDR3 is TGTGCCAGCAGCCCCAACAACGTCCTGACTTTC.

The chain carries TRBV30 and TRBJ1-5, with a weak D call TRBD1 (6 bases). CDR1 is GTSNPN, CDR2 SVGIG, per germline (reference sequence). The CDR3 is 14 residues long. V lost 1 base and J lost 5, with 12 bases in between. This CDR3 reads CAWSAPGVDQPQHF. The CDR3 bases are TGTGCCTGGAGTGCCCCAGGGGTAGATCAGCCCCAGCATTTT.